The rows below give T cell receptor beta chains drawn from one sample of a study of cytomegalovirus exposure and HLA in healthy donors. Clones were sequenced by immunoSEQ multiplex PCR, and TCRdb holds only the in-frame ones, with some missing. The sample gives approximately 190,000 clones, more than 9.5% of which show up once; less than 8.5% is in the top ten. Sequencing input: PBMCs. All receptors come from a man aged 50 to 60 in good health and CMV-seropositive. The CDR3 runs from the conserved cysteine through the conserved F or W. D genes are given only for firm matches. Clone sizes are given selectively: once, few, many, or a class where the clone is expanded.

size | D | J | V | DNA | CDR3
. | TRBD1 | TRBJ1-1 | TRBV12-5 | TGTGCTAGTGGTAACCCCCCGGGACAGGGTTTGAACACTGAAGCTTTCTTT | CASGNPPGQGLNTEAFF
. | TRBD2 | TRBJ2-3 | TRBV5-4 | TGTGCCAGCAGCAGCGGGGGGGCCCGCACAGATACGCAGTATTTT | CASSSGGARTDTQYF
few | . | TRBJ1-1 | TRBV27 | TGTGCCAGCAGTTTGACAGGATTGAACACTGAAGCTTTCTTT | CASSLTGLNTEAFF
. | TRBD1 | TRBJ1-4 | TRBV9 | TGTGCCAGCAGTTCCGGGACAGGGCTTGAAAAACTGTTTTTT | CASSSGTGLEKLFF
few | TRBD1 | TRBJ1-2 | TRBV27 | TGTGCCAGCAGTTTCGGGACAGGCTATGGCTACACCTTC | CASSFGTGYGYTF
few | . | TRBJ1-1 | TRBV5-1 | TGCGCCAGCAGCCGGGCAGGGGTGGACACTGAAGCTTTCTTT | CASSRAGVDTEAFF
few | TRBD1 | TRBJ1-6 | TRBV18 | TGTGCCAGCTCACCCCAGGGACAGTATAATTCACCCCTCCACTTT | CASSPQGQYNSPLHF
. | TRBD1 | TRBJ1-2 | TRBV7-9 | TGTGCCAGCAGCTCGGGACAGGGGGCGGTCTATGGCTACACCTTC | CASSSGQGAVYGYTF
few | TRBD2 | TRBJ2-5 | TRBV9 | TGTGCCAGCAGCGCAGCGGGGGGGCCGGGGGAGACCCAGTACTTC | CASSAAGGPGETQYF
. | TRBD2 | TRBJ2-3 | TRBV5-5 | TGTGCCAGCAGCTTACTAGCGGGGGGGCCTAGGGATACGCAGTATTTT | CASSLLAGGPRDTQYF
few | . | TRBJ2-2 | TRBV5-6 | TGTGCCAGCAGCTTACAGGGAACCGGGGAGCTGTTTTTT | CASSLQGTGELFF
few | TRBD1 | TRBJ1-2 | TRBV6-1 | TGTGCCAGCAGTGAAGCAGGGACAGCCTCATATGGCTACACCTTC | CASSEAGTASYGYTF
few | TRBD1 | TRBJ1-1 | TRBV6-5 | TGTGCCAGCATCTCGCTAACAGGGGTCACTGAAGCTTTCTTT | CASISLTGVTEAFF
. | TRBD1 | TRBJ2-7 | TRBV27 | TGTGCCAGCAGTTTATCTCCGGACAGGGCGGGCGAGCAGTACTTC | CASSLSPDRAGEQYF
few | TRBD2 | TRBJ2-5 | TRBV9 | TGTGCCAGCAGCGGAGGACTAGCGGGGGGAACGATGGAGACCCAGTACTTC | CASSGGLAGGTMETQYF
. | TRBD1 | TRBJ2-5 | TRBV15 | TGTGCCACCAGCAGAGATACAGGGGCGAAAGAGACCCAGTACTTC | CATSRDTGAKETQYF
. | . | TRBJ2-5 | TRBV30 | TGTGCCTGGAGCCCGGGAGAGACCCAGTACTTC | CAWSPGETQYF
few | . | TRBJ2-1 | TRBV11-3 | TGTGCCAGCAGCTTAGTGACTACCTCCACCTACAATGAGCAGTTCTTC | CASSLVTTSTYNEQFF
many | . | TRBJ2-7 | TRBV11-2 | TGTGCCAGCAGCTTAGATCTGGGACACAGCCACGAGCAGTACTTC | CASSLDLGHSHEQYF
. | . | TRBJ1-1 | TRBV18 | TGTGCCAGCTCTTTTCCGGGACAAGTGAACACTGAAGCTTTCTTT | CASSFPGQVNTEAFF
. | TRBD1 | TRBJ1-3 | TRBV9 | TGTGCCAGTGGACAGGGGACTGGAAACACCATATATTTT | CASGQGTGNTIYF
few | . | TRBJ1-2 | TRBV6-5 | TGTGCCAGCAGTGACCGACAACAAGGCTACACCTTC | CASSDRQQGYTF
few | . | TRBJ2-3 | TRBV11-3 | TGTGCCAGCAGCTTAGATAGTTTGAGGGCAGATACGCAGTATTTT | CASSLDSLRADTQYF
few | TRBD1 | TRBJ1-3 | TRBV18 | TGTGCCAGCTCACCACCGGGACAGGGGAGAAACACCATATATTTT | CASSPPGQGRNTIYF
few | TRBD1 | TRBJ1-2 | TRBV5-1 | TGCGCCAGCAGCATCGGACAGGGAGTATATGGCTACACCTTC | CASSIGQGVYGYTF
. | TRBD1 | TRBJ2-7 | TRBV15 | TGTGCCACCAGCAGGTCCGGGACAGGCACCCACGAGCAGTACTTC | CATSRSGTGTHEQYF
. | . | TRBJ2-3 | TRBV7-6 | TGTGCCAGCAGCTTAGCTGGCCCTAGCACAGATACGCAGTATTTT | CASSLAGPSTDTQYF
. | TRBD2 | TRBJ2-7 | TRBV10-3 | TGTGCCATCAGTGTCTTAGCGGGGGGGCCTGACGAGCAGTACTTC | CAISVLAGGPDEQYF
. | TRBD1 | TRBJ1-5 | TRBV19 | TGTGCCACCGGACAGGGATATAGCAATCAGCCCCAGCATTTT | CATGQGYSNQPQHF
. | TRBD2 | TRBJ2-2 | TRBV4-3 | TGCGCCAGCAGCCCTGGACTAGCCCGGACCGGGGAGCTGTTTTTT | CASSPGLARTGELFF
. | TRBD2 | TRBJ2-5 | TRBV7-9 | TGTGCCAGCAGCTTAGGTAGCGGGGGGAAAGAGACCCAGTACTTC | CASSLGSGGKETQYF
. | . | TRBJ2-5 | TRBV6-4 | TGTGCCAGCAGTTGGGTAAGGCGAGGCGAGGAGACCCAGTACTTC | CASSWVRRGEETQYF
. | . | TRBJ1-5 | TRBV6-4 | TGTGCCGCGGGGCGGCATCAGCCCCAGCATTTT | CAAGRHQPQHF
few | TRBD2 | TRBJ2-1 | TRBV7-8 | TGTGCCAGCTCCCGGGGGGGCCAGTACAATGAGCAGTTCTTC | CASSRGGQYNEQFF
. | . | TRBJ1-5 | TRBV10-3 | TGTGCCATCAGTGCAGGGGCTCAGCCCCAGCATTTT | CAISAGAQPQHF
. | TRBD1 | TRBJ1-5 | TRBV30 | TGTGCCTGGGCCGGGACAGGAGATCAGCCCCAGCATTTT | CAWAGTGDQPQHF
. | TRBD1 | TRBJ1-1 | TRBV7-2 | TGTGCCAGCAGCCCTCGGACAGGGGGCGTCGCCACTGAAGCTTTCTTT | CASSPRTGGVATEAFF
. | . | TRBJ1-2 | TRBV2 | TGTGCCAGCAATGGGGAAAGGACAGCGTTTTATGGCTACACCTTC | CASNGERTAFYGYTF
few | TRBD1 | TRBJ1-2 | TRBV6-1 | TGTGCCAGCAGTGAAGATAGGGGGCTTTTCGTTCGCTACACCTTC | CASSEDRGLFVRYTF
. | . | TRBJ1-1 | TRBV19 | TGTGCCAGTAGTATAGTAGCGAAAACTGAAGCTTTCTTT | CASSIVAKTEAFF
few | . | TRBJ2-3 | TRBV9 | TGTGCCAGCAGCGGGCTTCTCCGGACTGATACGCAGTATTTT | CASSGLLRTDTQYF
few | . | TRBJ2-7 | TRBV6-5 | TGTGCCAGCAGTTACTCGAGTGCTCAGGCTATGTACGAGCAGTACTTC | CASSYSSAQAMYEQYF
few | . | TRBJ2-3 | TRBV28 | TGTGCCAGCACCCGGGGTGGCACAGATACGCAGTATTTT | CASTRGGTDTQYF
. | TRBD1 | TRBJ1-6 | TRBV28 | TGTGCCAGCAGTTCAACCTGGACAGGTGGCGCTTCACCCCTCCACTTT | CASSSTWTGGASPLHF
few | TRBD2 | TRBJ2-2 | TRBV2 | TGTGCCAGCAGACGGGAGGCGGGGGGGACCGGGGAGCTGTTTTTT | CASRREAGGTGELFF
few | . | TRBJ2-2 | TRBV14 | TGTGCCAGCAGTCCTCGGTACACCGGGGAGCTGTTTTTT | CASSPRYTGELFF
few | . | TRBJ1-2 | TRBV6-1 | TGTGCCAGCGCCCGGGATTTCATCTATGGCTACACCTTC | CASARDFIYGYTF
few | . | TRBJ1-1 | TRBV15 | TGTGCCACCAGCAGAGCAGGGAGGACCGCTGAAGCTTTCTTT | CATSRAGRTAEAFF
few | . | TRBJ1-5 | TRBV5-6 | TGTGCCAGCAGCTTGTTTGGGCAGGTTAGCAATCAGCCCCAGCATTTT | CASSLFGQVSNQPQHF
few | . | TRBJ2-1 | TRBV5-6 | TGTGCCAGCAGCCCAAGCAGGGGCCGCTCCTACAATGAGCAGTTCTTC | CASSPSRGRSYNEQFF
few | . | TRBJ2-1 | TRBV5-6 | TGTGCCAGCAGCATGGAGGGAGGCGCCTACAATGAGCAGTTCTTC | CASSMEGGAYNEQFF
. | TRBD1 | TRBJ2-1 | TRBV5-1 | TGCGCCAGCAGCTTGGACCGGACAGGGGGAGTAAGTGAGCAGTTCTTC | CASSLDRTGGVSEQFF
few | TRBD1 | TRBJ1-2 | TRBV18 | TGTGCCAGCTCACCTCCCGGACAGGGGCGATATGGCTACACCTTC | CASSPPGQGRYGYTF
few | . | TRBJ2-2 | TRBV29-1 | TGCAGCGTGACGAAGGGTTCAGGGGCCGGGGAGCTGTTTTTT | CSVTKGSGAGELFF
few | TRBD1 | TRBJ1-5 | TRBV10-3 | TGTGCCATCAGTACAGGGGGAGAAGGTCAGCCCCAGCATTTT | CAISTGGEGQPQHF
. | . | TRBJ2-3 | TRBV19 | TGTGCCAGTAGTATAGGGTCGAGTTTGGTCACAGATACGCAGTATTTT | CASSIGSSLVTDTQYF
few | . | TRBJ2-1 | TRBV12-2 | TGTGCAAGTCGCTTGGAGCGGGGGGGCCACAATGAGCAGTTCTTC | CASRLERGGHNEQFF
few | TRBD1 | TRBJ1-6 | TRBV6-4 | TGTGCCAGCTCCGCCGGGACAGGGTTCAGCTCACCCCTCCACTTT | CASSAGTGFSSPLHF
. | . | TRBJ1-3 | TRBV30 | TGTGCCTGGAGTATTTTAGGGGGAATCTCTGGAAACACCACATATTTT | CAWSILGGISGNTTYF